This T cell receptor (beta chain) is from a study of blood T cell repertoires in COVID-19. Turning to the study itself: COVID-19 samples from acute and convalescent phases originated in the United States, Italy and Spain.

Data came from immunoSEQ multiplex PCR; TCRdb stores just in-frame clones and leaves some out. The table includes roughly 280,000 clones, approximately 86% detected once. There are 14 residues in the CDR3. V was cut by 4 bases and J by 2 bases, with 11 bases left in between. Germline V gives CDR1 MNHEY, CDR2 SVGAGI. This clonotype originated in a woman in her sixties with COVID-19, enrolled during active disease. The J gene is TRBJ1-1, the V gene TRBV6-5; a possible D gene is TRBD1 (6 bases). The sequencing sample was made of peripheral blood. Here the CDR3 reads CASSSRGPNTEAFF. CDR3 in DNA: TGTGCCAGCAGTTCCAGGGGCCCTAACACTGAAGCTTTCTTT.